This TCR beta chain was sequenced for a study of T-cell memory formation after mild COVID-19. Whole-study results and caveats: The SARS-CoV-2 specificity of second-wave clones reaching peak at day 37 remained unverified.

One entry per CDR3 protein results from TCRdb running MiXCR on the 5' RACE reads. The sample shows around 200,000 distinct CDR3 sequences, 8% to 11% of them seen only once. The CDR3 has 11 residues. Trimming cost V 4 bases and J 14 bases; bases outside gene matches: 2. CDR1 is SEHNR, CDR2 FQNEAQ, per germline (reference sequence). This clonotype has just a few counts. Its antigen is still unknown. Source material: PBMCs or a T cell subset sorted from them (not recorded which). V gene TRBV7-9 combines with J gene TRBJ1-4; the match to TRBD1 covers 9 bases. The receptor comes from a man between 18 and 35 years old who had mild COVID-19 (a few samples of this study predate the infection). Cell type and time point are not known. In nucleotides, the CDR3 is TGTGCCAGCAGCTCCGACAGGGGGCTGTTTTTT. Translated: CASSSDRGLFF.